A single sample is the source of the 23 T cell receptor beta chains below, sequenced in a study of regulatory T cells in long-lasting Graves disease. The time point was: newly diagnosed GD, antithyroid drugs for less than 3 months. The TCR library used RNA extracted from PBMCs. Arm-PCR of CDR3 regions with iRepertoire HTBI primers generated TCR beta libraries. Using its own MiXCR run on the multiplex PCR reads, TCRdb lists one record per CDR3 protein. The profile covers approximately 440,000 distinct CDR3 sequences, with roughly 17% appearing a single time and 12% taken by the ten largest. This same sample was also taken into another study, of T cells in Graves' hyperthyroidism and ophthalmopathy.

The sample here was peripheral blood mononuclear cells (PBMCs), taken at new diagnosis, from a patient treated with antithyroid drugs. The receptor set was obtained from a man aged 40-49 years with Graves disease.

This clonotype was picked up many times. Here the CDR3 reads CASSQDRTGEWNEQFF. The CDR3 bases are TGTGCCAGCAGCCAAGATCGGACAGGGGAATGGAATGAGCAGTTCTTC. This sequence joins TRBV3-1 and TRBJ2-1; 9 nucleotides align to TRBD1. V shed 0 bases, J shed 7 bases, and the junction held 7 bases outside the gene matches. Per germline, CDR1 LGHDT and CDR2 YNNKEL (reference sequence). This CDR3 comprises 16 residues.

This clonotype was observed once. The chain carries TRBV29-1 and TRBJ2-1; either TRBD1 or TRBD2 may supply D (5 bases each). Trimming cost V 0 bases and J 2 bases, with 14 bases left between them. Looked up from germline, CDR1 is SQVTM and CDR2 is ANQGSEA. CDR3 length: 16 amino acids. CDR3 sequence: CSVEDLYGTTYNEQFF. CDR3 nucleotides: TGCAGCGTTGAAGATCTTTACGGGACCACCTACAATGAGCAGTTCTTC.

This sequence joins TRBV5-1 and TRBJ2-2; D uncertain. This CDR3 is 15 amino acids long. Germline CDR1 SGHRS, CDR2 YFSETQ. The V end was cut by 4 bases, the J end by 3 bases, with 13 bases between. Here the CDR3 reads CASSPERPDTGELFF. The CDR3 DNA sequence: TGCGCCAGCAGCCCCGAAAGGCCGGACACCGGGGAGCTGTTTTTT.

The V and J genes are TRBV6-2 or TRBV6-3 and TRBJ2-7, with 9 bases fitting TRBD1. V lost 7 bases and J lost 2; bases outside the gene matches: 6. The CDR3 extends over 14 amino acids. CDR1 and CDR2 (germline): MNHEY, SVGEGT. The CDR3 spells CASKHRGPPYEQYF. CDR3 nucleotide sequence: TGTGCCAGCAAACACAGGGGGCCCCCCTACGAGCAGTACTTC.

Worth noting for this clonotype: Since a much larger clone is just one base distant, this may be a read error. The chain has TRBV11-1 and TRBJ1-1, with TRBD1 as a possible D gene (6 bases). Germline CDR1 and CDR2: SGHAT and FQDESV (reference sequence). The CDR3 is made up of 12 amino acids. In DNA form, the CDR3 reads TGTGCCAGCAGCCCAAACAGGGCTCCAACTTCCTTT. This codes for CASSPNRAPTSF.

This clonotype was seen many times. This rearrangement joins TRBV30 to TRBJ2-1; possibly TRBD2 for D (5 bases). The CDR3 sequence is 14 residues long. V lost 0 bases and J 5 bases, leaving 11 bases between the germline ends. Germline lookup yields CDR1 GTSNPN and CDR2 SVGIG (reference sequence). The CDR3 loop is CAWSVPLADNEQFF. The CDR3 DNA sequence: TGTGCCTGGAGTGTACCTCTAGCAGACAATGAGCAGTTCTTC.

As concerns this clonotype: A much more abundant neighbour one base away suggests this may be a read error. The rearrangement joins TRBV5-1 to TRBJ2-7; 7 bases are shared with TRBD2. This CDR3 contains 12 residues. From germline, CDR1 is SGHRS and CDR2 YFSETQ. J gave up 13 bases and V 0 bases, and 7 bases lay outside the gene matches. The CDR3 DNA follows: TGCGCCAGCAGCTTGGAGCGGGGCCATCGATACTTC. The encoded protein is CASSLERGHRYF.

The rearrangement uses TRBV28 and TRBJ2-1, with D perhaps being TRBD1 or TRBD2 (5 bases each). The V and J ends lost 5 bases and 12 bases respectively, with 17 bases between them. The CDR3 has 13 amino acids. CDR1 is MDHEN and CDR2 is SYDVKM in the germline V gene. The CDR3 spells CASSQVGALGQFF. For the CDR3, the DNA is TGTGCCAGCAGTCAGGTCGGGGCTCTAGGGCAGTTCTTC.

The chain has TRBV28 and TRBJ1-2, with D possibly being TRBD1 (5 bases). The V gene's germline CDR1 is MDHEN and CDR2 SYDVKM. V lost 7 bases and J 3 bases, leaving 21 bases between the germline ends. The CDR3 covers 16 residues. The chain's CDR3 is CASKGLAGPKDYGYTF. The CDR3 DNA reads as TGTGCCAGCAAGGGACTAGCGGGACCAAAGGACTATGGCTACACCTTC.

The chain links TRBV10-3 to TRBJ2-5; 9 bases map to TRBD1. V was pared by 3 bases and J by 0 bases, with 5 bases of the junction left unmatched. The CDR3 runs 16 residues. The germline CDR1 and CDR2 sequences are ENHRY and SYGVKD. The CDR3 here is CAISDKGQGYQETQYF. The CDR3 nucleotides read TGTGCCATCAGTGATAAGGGACAGGGTTACCAAGAGACCCAGTACTTC.

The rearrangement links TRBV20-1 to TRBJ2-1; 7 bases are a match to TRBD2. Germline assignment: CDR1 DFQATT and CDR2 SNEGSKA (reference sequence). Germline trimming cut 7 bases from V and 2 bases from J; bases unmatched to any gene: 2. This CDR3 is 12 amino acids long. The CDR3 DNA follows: TGCAGTGGCGGGAGTCCCTACAATGAGCAGTTCTTC. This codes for CSGGSPYNEQFF.

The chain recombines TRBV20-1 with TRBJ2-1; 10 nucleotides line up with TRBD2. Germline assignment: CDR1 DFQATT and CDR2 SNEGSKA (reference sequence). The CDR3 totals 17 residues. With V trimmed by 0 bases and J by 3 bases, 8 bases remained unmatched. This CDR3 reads CSAREGVGLADYNEQFF. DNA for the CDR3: TGCAGTGCTAGAGAGGGTGTTGGACTAGCGGACTACAATGAGCAGTTCTTC.

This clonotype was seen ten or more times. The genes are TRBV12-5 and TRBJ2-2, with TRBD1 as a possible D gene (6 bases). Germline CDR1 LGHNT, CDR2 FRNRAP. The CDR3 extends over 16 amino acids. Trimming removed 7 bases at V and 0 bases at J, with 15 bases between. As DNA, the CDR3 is TGTGCTAGTGCCTCCCCCGGGACACCGAACACCGGGGAGCTGTTTTTT. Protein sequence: CASASPGTPNTGELFF.

CDR3 coding DNA: TGTGCCAGCAGCCCCCAGCTCGGTTCACCCCTCCACTTT. Amino acid sequence: CASSPQLGSPLHF. The chain carries TRBV11-2 and TRBJ1-6, with D uncertain. This CDR3 is built from 13 residues. The ends were cut back, 5 bases at V and 9 bases at J, with 11 bases in the middle. Germline CDR1 is SGHAT and CDR2 is FQNNGV.

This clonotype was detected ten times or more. This chain's CDR3 is CASRGHSQGASSYNEQFF. CDR3 nucleotide sequence: TGTGCCAGCAGGGGACACAGCCAGGGGGCCAGCTCCTACAATGAGCAGTTCTTC. The chain has TRBV2 and TRBJ2-1; 8 nucleotides line up with TRBD1. With V trimmed by 6 bases and J by 0 bases, 13 bases remained unmatched. The CDR3 has 18 residues. Germline-derived CDR1 and CDR2 are SNHLY and FYNNEI.

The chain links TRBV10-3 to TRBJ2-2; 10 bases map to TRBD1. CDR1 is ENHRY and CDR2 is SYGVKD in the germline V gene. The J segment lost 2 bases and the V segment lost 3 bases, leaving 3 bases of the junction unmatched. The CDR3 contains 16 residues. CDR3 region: CAISEGTGANTGELFF. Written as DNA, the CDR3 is TGTGCCATCAGTGAAGGGACAGGGGCAAACACCGGGGAGCTGTTTTTT.

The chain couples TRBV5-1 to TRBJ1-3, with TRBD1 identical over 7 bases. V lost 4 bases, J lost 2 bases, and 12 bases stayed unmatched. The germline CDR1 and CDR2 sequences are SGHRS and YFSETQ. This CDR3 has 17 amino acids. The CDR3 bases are TGCGCCAGCAGCCCGGACAGGTCATCTTTGACTGGAAACACCATATATTTT. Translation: CASSPDRSSLTGNTIYF.

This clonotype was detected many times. The CDR3: CASSQLAANTGELFF. The CDR3 coding sequence is TGTGCCAGCAGTCAACTAGCGGCGAACACCGGGGAGCTGTTTTTT. V is TRBV2 and J is TRBJ2-2, with 8 bases aligning to TRBD2. The CDR3 extends over 15 amino acids. V trimming: 5 bases; J trimming: 0 bases; junction bases outside the gene matches: 2. CDR1 and CDR2 (germline): SNHLY, FYNNEI.

The DNA for the CDR3 is TGTGCCAGCAGTCCAGAACCGGGAAGGAACACTGAAGCTTTCTTT. Translating it yields CASSPEPGRNTEAFF. The V gene is TRBV6-1, the J gene TRBJ1-1, with unresolved D. Germline values: CDR1 MNHNS, CDR2 SASEGT. The V end was cut by 5 bases, the J end by 1 base, with 14 bases between. The CDR3 has 15 amino acids.

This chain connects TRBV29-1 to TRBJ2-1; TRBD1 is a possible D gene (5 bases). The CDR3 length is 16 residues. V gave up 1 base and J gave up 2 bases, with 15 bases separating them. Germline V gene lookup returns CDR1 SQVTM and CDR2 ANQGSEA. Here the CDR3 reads CSVEVPVQVPYNEQFF. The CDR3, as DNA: TGCAGCGTTGAAGTCCCCGTACAGGTTCCCTACAATGAGCAGTTCTTC.

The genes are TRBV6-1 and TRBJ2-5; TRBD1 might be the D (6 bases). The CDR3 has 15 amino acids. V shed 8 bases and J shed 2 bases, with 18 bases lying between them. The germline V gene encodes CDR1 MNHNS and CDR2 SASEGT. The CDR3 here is CASCIIGQPQETQYF. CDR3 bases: TGTGCCAGCTGCATTATTGGACAGCCTCAAGAGACCCAGTACTTC.

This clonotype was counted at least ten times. The CDR3 here is CASSLEGYTGYNEQFF. CDR3 bases: TGTGCCAGCAGCTTAGAAGGCTATACGGGGTACAATGAGCAGTTCTTC. The chain joins TRBV7-3 to TRBJ2-1; perhaps TRBD2 as D (5 bases). The CDR3 length is 16 residues. V dropped 2 bases and J dropped 4 bases, with 15 bases sitting between them. From germline, CDR1 is SGHTA and CDR2 FQGTGA.

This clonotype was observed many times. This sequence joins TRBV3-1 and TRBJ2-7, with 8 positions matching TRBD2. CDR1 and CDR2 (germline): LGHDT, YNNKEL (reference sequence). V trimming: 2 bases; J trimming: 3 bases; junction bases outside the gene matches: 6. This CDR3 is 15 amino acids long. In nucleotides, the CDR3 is TGTGCCAGCAGCCAATTCCTAGCGGGTGTCTACGAGCAGTACTTC. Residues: CASSQFLAGVYEQYF.